This TCR beta chain was captured by sequencing in a study of blood T cell repertoires in COVID-19. Study information: COVID-19 samples, acute and convalescent, were from the United States, Italy and Spain. Sources were T cells, B-cell-depleted T cells, or PBMCs; the material itself was cDNA or gDNA.

During active infection, Seattle patients enrolled and were then monitored through disease. Repertoires were generated with immunoSEQ multiplex PCR, while TCRdb's copy carries only in-frame clones and drops some. Among under 200,000 clones, about 85% were seen once, and the ten largest hold approximately 0.99%. The CDR3 has 14 residues. The rearrangement links TRBV21-1 to TRBJ1-1. TRBV21-1 is annotated as a pseudogene. The source material was peripheral blood. The sequence was collected from a man in his fifties or sixties with COVID-19, enrolled during active disease. The CDR3 protein is CASSKFPGSTEAFF. CDR3 nucleotides: TGTGCCAGCAGCAAGTTTCCGGGTAGCACTGAAGCTTTCTTT.